A single T cell receptor beta chain is shown here with its context. As yet, its antigen is unknown. With 3 bases clipped from V and 3 bases from J, the junction kept 7 bases outside the gene matches. This CDR3 region has 17 residues. Germline-derived CDR1 and CDR2 are SGHVS and FQNEAQ. The data derive from a study of regulatory and conventional T cells in RAG deficiency. Study findings and constraints: Shorter CDR3s in all patient subsets; >75% Treg-Tconv overlap in Omenn. Treg unique TCR beta sequences were 80 to 100-fold fewer in Omenn syndrome and CID/AS patients than controls.

Sequenced by immunoSEQ multiplex PCR; TCRdb stores in-frame clones only, minus some. The profile shows around 33,000 clones, around 89% of them singletons. A further study also used this sample, focusing on regulatory T cells. Per that study: The primer mix had 52 TRBV and 13 TRBJ primers. Skewed V and J usage and few unique V-J pairs marked patient repertoires, most in Tregs.

The chain links TRBV7-8 to TRBJ2-2; 10 nucleotides line up with TRBD2. This receptor was identified in a human donor in good health. Sequencing used CD8+ T cells sorted from blood. The CDR3 DNA sequence: TGTGCCAGCAGCTTCCCAAAAGCGGGGGGGCACACCGGGGAGCTGTTTTTT. As protein: CASSFPKAGGHTGELFF.